This entry is about one TCR beta chain. This clonotype was counted at least ten times. What antigen it recognizes has not been identified. Base qualities are not at hand, and no much larger clone is one base apart. The TCR beta CDR3 regions were amplified from RNA transcripts. The TCR CDR3 was subjected to a first round of RT-PCR using the HTBI primer set and the Qiagen OneStep RT-PCR kit. Libraries were constructed in a second round of multiplex PCR, after which size selection and purification were carried out. Sequencing of the libraries was done on an Illumina HiSeq2000 using paired-end 100 bp reads. The original pipeline was this. SOAPnuke was used to process the raw data, throwing out any read that contained adapters or uncalled bases, had a mean Phred below 15, or lacked an exact constant-primer or identifier match. COPE v1.2.5 was used to merge the high-quality paired reads, and each unique nucleotide sequence was defined as a clonotype. MiTCR v1.1 was used to align clonotypes to the IMGT TRBV, TRBD and TRBJ reference segments. Analysis was restricted to V-J combinations with a frequency above 0.0001, which covered roughly 99% of repertoires. The TCS score was defined as the ratio of F50 (clonal expansion) to E x V (chaos), calculated using BLOSUM62-based TCRdist between CDR3 peptides within each V-J. Welch's t-statistics and random forest reduced 450 to 600 V-J features to 10 to 15, which were used in a naive Bayes classifier (R e1071). Using fastp at Q25 and MiXCR, TCRdb reprocessed the public reads and kept productive beta chains. CDR3 protein duplicates are merged, each entry listing the most common genes and DNA. Clone size and V and J calls follow TCRdb, not the original study. Here the sample has under 350,000 distinct CDR3 sequences; 21% occur a single time. The top ten constitute around 48% of the sample.

Graves' hyperthyroidism was defined as stable when no progression to ophthalmopathy occurred over 18 months of follow-up. Hyperthyroidism patients were newly diagnosed, with disease duration under 2 months, and aged 18 to 65 years. Any patient with an uncontrolled infection, another autoimmune disease, pregnancy or lactation was excluded. Diagnoses were based on clinical symptoms, serum thyroxine and TRAb, thyroid ultrasound and orbital computed tomography. Ficoll-Paque density gradient centrifugation was used to isolate PBMCs from under 11 ml of fresh peripheral blood. Total RNA was extracted with Trizol reagent, and quality was checked on an Agilent 2100 Bioanalyzer. The sample comes from a study of T cells in Graves' hyperthyroidism and ophthalmopathy (dated by TCRdb to about 2019). Background on the whole study: Peripheral blood samples were taken at initial diagnosis, before any treatment was given. The approximately 97 discovery patients were randomly divided into training and test sets at a 7:3 ratio. After sampling, hyperthyroidism patients received methimazole starting at 30 mg daily, and ophthalmopathy patients received high-dose intravenous methylprednisolone. Whether ophthalmopathy could be predicted prospectively was tested in an independent validation cohort made up of 18 to 20 hyperthyroidism patients plus 17 patients who later progressed to ophthalmopathy. The paper describes TCR Vbeta CDR3 sequencing of around 130 peripheral blood samples, made up of fewer than 50 ophthalmopathy patients, roughly 75 hyperthyroidism patients and 17 progressor patients. Thyroid tissue and blood T-cell repertoires from six Graves' hyperthyroidism patients were also compared in the study. TCR V-J signatures able to tell the groups apart were searched for in a discovery cohort of 100 patients, of whom about 40 had Graves' ophthalmopathy and around 57 had stable Graves' hyperthyroidism.

Overall study outcomes, separate from this receptor: No statistical method was used to fix the sample size in advance, and group allocation was not hidden from the investigators. Most expanded thyroid clonotypes (frequency above 0.001) were also detected in blood, a finding suggesting that blood repertoires may reflect thyroid immune responses. In validation, progression to ophthalmopathy was predicted by the model with roughly 69% sensitivity and approximately 78% specificity, a median of roughly 6.4 months before onset. Ophthalmopathy was separated from stable hyperthyroidism by a 13 V-J signature model, with approximately 90% sensitivity and approximately 81% specificity obtained in cross-validation and 80%/75% obtained in testing.

Via the germline V gene (reference sequence), CDR1 is SEHNR and CDR2 FQNEAQ. Counted from cysteine to phenylalanine, this CDR3 has 15 amino acids. The retained sequence is limited to the CDR3, 45 bases, with the frame set at the first base. The germline V and J ends show losses of 6 bases and 8 bases respectively, and no gene match explains 15 bases of the junction. The receptor's source is a woman between 50 and 59 years old with Graves' hyperthyroidism. The sample comprised blood. The chain employs TRBV7-9 and TRBJ1-2; the central 7 bases match TRBD1. CDR3 reads: CASRNKTGTQRGYTF. At the DNA level, the sequence is TGTGCCAGCAGAAATAAGACAGGGACTCAACGGGGCTACACCTTC. When the CDR3 is completed using the reference TRBV7-9 and TRBJ1-2 genes on either side, the full variable domain is DTGVSQNPRHKITKRGQNVTFRCDPISEHNRLYWYRQTLGQGPEFLTYFQNEAQLEKSRLLSDRFSAERPKGSFSTLEIQRTEQGDSAMYLCASRNKTGTQRGYTFGSGTRLTVV.